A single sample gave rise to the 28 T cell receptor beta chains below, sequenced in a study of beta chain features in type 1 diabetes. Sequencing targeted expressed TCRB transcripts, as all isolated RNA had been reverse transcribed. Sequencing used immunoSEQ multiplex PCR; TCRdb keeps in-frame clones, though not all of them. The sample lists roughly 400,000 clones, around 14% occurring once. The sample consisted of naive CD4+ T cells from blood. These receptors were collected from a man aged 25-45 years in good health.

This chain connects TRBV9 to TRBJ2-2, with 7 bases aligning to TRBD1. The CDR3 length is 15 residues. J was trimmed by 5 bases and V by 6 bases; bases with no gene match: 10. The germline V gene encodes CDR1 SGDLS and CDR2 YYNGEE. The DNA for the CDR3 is TGTGCCAGCACGCAGGGGGTAGTTTCTACCGGGGAGCTGTTTTTT. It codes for CASTQGVVSTGELFF.

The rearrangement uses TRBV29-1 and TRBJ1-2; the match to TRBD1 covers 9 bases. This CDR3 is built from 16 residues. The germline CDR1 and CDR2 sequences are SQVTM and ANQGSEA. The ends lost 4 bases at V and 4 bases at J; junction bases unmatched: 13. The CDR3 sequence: CSVGPGQGLLSYGYTF. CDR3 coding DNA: TGCAGCGTTGGACCGGGACAGGGACTTCTCTCCTATGGCTACACCTTC. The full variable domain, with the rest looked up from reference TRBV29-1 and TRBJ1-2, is SAVISQKPSRDICQRGTSLTIQCQVDSQVTMMFWYRQQPGQSLTLIATANQGSEATYESGFVIDKFPISRPNLTFSTLTVSNMSPEDSSIYLCSVGPGQGLLSYGYTFGSGTRLTVV.

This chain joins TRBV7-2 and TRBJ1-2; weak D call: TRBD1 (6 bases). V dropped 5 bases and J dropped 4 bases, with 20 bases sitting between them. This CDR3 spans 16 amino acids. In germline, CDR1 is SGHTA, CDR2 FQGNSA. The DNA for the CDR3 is TGTGCCAGCAGCCCCCCGGGTGCGGGGGCGACCTATGGCTACACCTTC. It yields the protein CASSPPGAGATYGYTF. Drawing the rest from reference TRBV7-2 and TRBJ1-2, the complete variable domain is GAGVSQSPSNKVTEKGKDVELRCDPISGHTALYWYRQSLGQGLEFLIYFQGNSAPDKSGLPSDRFSAERTGGSVSTLTIQRTQQEDSAVYLCASSPPGAGATYGYTFGSGTRLTVV.

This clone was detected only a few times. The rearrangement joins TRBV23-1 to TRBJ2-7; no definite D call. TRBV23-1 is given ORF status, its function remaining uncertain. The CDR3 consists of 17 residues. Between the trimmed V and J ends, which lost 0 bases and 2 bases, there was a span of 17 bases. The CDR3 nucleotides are TGCGCCAGCAGTCAATCGGTCAAAGGTCTCACCCCCTACGAGCAGTACGTC. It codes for CASSQSVKGLTPYEQYV.

This CDR3 reads CASSQGLASYNEQFF. The CDR3 DNA is TGCGCCAGCAGCCAGGGGCTAGCGTCCTACAATGAGCAGTTCTTC. The chain links TRBV4-1 to TRBJ2-1, with a possible D match to TRBD2 (6 bases). V lost 3 bases and J lost 1, with 10 bases in between. Germline assignment: CDR1 MGHRA and CDR2 YSYEKL. There are 15 residues in the CDR3.

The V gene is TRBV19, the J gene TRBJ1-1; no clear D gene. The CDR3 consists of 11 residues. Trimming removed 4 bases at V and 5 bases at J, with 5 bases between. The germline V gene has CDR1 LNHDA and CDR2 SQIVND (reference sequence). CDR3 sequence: CASSRGTEAFF. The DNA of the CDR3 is TGTGCCAGTAGTAGGGGTACTGAAGCTTTCTTT.

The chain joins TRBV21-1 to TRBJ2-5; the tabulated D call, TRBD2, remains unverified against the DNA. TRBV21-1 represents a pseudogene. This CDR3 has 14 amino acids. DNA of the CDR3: TGTGCCAGCAGCAAAGGCGGGGGAGGAGAGACCCAGTACTTC. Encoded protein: CASSKGGGGETQYF.

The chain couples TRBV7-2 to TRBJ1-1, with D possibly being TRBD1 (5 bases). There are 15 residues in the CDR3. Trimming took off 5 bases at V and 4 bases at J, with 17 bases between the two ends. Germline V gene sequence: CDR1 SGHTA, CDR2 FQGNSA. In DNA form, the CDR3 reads TGTGCCAGCAGCCTACGCCAAGGGGTCGGCACTGAAGCTTTCTTT. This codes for CASSLRQGVGTEAFF.

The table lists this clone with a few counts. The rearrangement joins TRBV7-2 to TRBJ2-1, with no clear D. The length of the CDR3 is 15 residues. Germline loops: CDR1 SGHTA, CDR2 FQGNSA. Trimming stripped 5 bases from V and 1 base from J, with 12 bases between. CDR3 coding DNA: TGTGCCAGCAGCCCGGTGGGCGGTTCCTACAATGAGCAGTTCTTC. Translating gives CASSPVGGSYNEQFF.

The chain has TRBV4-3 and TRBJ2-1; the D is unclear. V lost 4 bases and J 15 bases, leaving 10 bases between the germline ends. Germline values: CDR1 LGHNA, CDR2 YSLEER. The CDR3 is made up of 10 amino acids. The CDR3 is CASSPLRWFF. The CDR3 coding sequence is TGCGCCAGCAGCCCGCTCCGTTGGTTCTTC.

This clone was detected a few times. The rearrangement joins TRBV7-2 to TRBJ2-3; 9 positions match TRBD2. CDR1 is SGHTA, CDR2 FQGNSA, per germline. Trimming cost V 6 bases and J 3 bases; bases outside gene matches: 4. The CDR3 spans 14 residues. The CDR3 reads CASRATSGTDTQYF. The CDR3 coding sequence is TGTGCCAGCAGGGCGACTAGCGGAACAGATACGCAGTATTTT.

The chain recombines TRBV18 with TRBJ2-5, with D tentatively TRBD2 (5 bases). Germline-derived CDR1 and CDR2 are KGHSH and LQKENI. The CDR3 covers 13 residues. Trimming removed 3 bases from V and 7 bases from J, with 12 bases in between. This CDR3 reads CASSPGRSATQYF. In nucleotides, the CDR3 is TGTGCCAGCTCACCGGGGAGATCGGCGACCCAGTACTTC.

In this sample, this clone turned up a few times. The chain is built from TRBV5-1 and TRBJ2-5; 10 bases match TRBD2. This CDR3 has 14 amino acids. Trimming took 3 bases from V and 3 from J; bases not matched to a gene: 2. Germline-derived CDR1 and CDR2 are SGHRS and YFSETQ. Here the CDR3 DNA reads TGCGCCAGCAGCTCAACTAGCGGGAAAGAGACCCAGTACTTC. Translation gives CASSSTSGKETQYF.

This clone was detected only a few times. The CDR3 sequence: CASSAGQVETQYF. CDR3 bases: TGTGCCAGCAGCGCGGGACAAGTGGAGACCCAGTACTTC. The V gene is TRBV9, the J gene TRBJ2-5, with D perhaps matching TRBD1 (6 bases). The V gene lost 3 bases and the J gene lost 5 bases, with 11 bases spanning the gap. The CDR3 is 13 amino acids. Germline V gene data show CDR1 as SGDLS and CDR2 as YYNGEE.

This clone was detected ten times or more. The CDR3: CASSPPGPDTQYF. The DNA of the CDR3 is TGTGCCAGCTCACCACCGGGCCCAGATACGCAGTATTTT. The rearrangement links TRBV18 to TRBJ2-3; no firm D call. CDR3 size: 13 residues. V was cut by 0 bases and J by 4 bases, with 5 bases left in between. Germline CDR1 KGHSH, CDR2 LQKENI.

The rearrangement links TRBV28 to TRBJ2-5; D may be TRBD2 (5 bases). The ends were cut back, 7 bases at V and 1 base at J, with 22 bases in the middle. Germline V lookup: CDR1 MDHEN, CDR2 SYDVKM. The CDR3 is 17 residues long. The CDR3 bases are TGTGCCAGCAACCCCTCGGGGAAGGCACGGGTCCAAGAGACCCAGTACTTC. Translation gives CASNPSGKARVQETQYF.

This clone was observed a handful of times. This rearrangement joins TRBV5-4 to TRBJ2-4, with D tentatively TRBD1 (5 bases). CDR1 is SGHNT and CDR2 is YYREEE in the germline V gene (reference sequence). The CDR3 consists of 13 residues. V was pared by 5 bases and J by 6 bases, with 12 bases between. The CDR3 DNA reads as TGTGCCAGCAGTAATATGACAGTAAACATTCAGTACTTC. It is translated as CASSNMTVNIQYF. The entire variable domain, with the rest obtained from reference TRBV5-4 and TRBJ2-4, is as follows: ETGVTQSPTHLIKTRGQQVTLRCSSQSGHNTVSWYQQALGQGPQFIFQYYREEENGRGNFPPRFSGLQFPNYSSELNVNALELDDSALYLCASSNMTVNIQYFGAGTRLSVL.

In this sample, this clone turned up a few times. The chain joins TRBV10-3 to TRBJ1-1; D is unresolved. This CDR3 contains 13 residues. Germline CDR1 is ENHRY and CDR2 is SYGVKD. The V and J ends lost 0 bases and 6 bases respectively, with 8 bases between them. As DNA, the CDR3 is TGTGCCATCAGTGAGTCGCAAAAGGCTGAAGCTTTCTTT. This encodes CAISESQKAEAFF.

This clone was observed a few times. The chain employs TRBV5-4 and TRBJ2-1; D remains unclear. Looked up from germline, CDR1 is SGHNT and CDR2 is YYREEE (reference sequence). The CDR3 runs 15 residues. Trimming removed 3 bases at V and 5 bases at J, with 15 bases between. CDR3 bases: TGTGCCAGCAGCTACCCCCCCTTGGCGCACAATGAGCAGTTCTTC. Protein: CASSYPPLAHNEQFF.

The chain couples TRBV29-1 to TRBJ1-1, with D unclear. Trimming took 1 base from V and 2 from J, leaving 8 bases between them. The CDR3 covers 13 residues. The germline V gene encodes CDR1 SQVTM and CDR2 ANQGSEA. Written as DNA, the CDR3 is TGCAGCGTTGAAGCGGCGGTCAACACTGAAGCTTTCTTT. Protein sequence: CSVEAAVNTEAFF.

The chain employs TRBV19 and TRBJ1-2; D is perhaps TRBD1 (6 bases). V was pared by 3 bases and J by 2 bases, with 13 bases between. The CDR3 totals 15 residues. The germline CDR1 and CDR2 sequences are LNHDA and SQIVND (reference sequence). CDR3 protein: CASSILGARNYGYTF. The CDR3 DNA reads TGTGCCAGTAGTATTTTGGGGGCGCGGAACTATGGCTACACCTTC.

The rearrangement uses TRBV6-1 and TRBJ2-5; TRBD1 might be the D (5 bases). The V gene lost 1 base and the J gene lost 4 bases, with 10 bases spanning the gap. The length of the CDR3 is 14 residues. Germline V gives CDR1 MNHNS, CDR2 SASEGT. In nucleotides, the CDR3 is TGTGCCAGCAGTGAAGGGACATTTAGAGAGACCCAGTACTTC. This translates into CASSEGTFRETQYF.

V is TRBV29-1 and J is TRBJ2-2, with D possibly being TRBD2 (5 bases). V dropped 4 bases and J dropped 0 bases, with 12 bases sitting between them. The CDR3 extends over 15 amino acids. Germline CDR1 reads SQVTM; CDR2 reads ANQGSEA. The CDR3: CSVGVGAANTGELFF. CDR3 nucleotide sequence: TGCAGCGTTGGGGTTGGAGCGGCGAACACCGGGGAGCTGTTTTTT.

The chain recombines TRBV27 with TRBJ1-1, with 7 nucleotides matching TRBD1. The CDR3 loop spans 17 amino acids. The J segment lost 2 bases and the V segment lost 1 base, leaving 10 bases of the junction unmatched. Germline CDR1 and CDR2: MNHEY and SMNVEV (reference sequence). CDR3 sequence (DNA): TGTGCCAGCAGTTTATTGGTCGGAGGGACAGCAAACACTGAAGCTTTCTTT. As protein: CASSLLVGGTANTEAFF.

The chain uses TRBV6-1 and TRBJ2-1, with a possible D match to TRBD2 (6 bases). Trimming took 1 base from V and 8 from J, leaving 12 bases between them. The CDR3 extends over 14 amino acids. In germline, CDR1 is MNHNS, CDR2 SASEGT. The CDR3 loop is CASSEVLASDEQFF. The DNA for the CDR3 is TGTGCCAGCAGTGAAGTTTTGGCTAGCGATGAGCAGTTCTTC.

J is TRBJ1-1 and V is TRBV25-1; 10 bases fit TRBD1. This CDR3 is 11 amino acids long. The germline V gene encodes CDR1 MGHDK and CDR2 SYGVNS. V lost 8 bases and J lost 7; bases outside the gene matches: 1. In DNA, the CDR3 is TGTGCCAGCGGACAGGGGGGTGAAGCTTTCTTT. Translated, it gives CASGQGGEAFF.

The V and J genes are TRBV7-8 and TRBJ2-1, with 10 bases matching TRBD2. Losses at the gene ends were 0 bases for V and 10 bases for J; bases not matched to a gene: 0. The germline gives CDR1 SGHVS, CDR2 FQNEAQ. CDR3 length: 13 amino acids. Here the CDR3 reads CASSLAGLAEQFF. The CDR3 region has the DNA TGTGCCAGCAGCTTAGCGGGACTAGCGGAGCAGTTCTTC.

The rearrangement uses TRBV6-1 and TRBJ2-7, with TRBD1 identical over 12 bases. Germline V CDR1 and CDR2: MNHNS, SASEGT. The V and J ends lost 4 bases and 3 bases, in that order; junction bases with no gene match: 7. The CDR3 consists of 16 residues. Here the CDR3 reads CASSASGTGGRYEQYF. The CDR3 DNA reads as TGTGCCAGCAGTGCCTCCGGGACAGGGGGCCGCTACGAGCAGTACTTC.